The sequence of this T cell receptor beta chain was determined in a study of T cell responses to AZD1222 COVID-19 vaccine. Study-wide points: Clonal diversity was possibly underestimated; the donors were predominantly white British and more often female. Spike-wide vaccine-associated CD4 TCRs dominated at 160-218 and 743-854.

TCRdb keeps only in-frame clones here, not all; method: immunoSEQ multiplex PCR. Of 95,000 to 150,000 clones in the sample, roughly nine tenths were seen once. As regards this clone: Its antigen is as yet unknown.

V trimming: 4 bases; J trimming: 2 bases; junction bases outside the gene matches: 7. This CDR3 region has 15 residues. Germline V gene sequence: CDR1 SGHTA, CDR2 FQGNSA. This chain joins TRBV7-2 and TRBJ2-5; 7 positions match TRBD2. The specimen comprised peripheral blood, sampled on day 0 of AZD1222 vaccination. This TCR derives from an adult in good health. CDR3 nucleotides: TGTGCCAGCAGCTCCGGACTAGTATGGCAAGAGACCCAGTACTTC. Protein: CASSSGLVWQETQYF.